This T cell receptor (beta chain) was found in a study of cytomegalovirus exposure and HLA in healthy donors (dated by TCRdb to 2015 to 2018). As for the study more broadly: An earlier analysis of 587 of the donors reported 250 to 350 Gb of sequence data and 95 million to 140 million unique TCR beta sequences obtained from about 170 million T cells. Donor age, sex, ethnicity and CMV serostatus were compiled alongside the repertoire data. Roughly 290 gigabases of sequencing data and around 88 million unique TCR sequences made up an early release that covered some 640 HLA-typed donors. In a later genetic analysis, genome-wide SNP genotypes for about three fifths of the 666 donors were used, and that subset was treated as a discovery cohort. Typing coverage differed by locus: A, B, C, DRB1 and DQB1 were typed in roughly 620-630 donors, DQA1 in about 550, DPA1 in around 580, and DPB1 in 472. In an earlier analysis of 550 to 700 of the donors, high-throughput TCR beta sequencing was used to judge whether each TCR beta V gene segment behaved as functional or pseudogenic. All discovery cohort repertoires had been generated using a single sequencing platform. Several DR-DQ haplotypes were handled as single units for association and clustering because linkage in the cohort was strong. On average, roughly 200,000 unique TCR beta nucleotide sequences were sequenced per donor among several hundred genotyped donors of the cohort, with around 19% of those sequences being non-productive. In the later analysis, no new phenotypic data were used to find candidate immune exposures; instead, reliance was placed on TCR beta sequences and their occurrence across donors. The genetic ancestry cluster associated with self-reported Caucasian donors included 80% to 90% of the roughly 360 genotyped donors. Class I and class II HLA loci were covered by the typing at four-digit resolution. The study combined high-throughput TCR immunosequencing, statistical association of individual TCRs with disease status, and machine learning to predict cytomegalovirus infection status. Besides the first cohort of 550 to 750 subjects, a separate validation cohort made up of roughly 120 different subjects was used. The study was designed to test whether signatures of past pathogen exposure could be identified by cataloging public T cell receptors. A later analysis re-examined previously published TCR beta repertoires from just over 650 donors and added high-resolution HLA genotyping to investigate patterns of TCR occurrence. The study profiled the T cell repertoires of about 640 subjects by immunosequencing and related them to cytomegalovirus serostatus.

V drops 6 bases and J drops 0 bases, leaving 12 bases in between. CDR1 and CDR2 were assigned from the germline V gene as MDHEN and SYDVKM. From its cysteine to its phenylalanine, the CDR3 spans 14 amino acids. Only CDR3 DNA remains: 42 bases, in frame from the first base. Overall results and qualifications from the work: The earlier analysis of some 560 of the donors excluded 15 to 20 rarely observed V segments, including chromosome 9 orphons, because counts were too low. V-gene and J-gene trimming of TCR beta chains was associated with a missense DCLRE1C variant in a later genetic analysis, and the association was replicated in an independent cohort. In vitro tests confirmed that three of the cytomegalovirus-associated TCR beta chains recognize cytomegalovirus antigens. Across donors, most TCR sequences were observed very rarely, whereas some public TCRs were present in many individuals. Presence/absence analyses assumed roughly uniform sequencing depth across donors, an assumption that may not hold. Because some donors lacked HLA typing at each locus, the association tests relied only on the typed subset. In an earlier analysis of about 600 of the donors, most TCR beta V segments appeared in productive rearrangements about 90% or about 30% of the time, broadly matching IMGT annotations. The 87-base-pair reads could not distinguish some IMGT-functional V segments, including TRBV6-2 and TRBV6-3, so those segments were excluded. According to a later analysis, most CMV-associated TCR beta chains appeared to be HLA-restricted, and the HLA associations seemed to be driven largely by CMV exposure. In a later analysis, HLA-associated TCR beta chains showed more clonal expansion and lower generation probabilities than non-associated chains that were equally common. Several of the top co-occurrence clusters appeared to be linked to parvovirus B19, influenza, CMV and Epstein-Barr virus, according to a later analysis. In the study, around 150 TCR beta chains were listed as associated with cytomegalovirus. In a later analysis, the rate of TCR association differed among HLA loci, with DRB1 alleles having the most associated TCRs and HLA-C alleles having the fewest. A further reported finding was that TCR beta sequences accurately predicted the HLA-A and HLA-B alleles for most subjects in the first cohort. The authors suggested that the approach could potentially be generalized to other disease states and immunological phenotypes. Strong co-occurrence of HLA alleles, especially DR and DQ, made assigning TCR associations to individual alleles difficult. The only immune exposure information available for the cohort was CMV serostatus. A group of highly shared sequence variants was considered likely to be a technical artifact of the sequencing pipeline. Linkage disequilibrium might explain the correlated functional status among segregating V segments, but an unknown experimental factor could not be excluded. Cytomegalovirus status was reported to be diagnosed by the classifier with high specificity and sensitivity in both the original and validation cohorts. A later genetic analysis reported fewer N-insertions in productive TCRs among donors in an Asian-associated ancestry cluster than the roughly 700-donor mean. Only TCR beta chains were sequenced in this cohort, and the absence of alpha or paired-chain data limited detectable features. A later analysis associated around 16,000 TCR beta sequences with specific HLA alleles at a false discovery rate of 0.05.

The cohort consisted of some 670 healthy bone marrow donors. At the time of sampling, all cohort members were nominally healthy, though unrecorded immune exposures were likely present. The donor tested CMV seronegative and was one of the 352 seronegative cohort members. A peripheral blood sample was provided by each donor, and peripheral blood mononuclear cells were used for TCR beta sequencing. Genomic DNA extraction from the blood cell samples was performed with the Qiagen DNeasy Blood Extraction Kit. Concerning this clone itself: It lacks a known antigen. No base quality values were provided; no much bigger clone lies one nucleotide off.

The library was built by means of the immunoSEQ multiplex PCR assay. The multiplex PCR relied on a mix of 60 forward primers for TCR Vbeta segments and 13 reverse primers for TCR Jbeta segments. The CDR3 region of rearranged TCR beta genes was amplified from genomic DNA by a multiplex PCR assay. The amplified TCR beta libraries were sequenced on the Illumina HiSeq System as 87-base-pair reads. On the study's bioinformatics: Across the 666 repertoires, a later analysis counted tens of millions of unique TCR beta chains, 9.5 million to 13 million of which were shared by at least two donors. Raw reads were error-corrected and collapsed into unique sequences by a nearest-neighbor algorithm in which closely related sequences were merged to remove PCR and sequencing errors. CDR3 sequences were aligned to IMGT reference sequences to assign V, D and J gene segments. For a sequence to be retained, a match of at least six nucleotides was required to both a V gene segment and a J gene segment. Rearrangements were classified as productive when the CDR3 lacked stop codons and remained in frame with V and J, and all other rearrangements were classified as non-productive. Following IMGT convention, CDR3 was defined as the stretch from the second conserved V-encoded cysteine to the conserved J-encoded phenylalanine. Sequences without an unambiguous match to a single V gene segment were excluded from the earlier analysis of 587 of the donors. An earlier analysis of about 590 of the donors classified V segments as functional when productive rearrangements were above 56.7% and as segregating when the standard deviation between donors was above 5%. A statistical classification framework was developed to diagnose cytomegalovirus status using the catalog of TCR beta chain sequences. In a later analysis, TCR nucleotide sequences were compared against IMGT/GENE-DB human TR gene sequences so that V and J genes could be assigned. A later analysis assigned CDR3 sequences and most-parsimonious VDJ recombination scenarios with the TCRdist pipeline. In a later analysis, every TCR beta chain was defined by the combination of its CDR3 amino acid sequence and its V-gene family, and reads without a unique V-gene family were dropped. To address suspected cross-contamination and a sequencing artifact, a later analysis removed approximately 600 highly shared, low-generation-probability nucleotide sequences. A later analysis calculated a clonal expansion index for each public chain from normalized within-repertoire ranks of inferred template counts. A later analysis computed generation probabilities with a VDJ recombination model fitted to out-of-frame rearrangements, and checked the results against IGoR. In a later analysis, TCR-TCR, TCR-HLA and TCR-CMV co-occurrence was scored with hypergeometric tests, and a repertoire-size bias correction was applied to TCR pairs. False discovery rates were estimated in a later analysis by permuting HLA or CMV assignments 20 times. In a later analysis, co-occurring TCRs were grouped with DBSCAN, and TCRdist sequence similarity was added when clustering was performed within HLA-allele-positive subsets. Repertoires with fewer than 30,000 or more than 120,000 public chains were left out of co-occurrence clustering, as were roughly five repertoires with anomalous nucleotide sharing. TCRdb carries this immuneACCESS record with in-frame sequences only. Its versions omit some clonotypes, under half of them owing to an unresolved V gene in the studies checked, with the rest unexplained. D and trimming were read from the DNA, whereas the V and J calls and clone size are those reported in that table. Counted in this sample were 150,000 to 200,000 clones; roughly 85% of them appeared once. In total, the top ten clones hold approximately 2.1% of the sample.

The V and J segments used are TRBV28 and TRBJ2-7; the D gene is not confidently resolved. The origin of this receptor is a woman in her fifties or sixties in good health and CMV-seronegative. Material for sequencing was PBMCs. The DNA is TGTGCCAGCAGCCCAGATCCAAACTCCTACGAGCAGTACTTC. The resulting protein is CASSPDPNSYEQYF. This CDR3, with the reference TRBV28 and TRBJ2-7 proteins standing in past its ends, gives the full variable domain DVKVTQSSRYLVKRTGEKVFLECVQDMDHENMFWYRQDPGLGLRLIYFSYDVKMKEKGDIPEGYSVSREKKERFSLILESASTNQTSMYLCASSPDPNSYEQYFGPGTRLTVT.